The 23 T cell receptor beta chains given below trace back to one sample, sequenced in a study of shared clonotypes between healthy human individuals. TCRdb's copy holds only in-frame clones and misses some; the assay was immunoSEQ multiplex PCR. The sample lists some 1,400,000 clones; roughly 97% were seen once. The sample consisted of naive CD4+ T cells sorted from blood. Subset described: CD45RA+ positively selected. These receptors were obtained from a man aged 25-45 years in good health.

This clone was observed once. The chain links TRBV7-2 to TRBJ2-7; the D is unclear. The CDR3 has 16 amino acids. Trimming stripped 1 base from V and 2 bases from J, with 15 bases between. The germline gives CDR1 SGHTA, CDR2 FQGNSA. CDR3 in DNA: TGTGCCAGCAGCTTAGAGGGTCTTGCGACTCCCTACGAGCAGTACTTC. It codes for CASSLEGLATPYEQYF.

The chain is built from TRBV4-3 and TRBJ2-1; D possibly corresponds to TRBD2 (6 bases). This CDR3 is 18 amino acids long. Trimming left V 1 base short and J 4 bases short, with 20 bases between. Germline values: CDR1 LGHNA, CDR2 YSLEER. CDR3 protein: CASSQAPDGRDGYNEQFF. DNA for the CDR3: TGCGCCAGCAGCCAAGCTCCGGACGGGCGGGACGGATACAATGAGCAGTTCTTC.

V is TRBV18 and J is TRBJ2-5; tentatively, D is TRBD2 (6 bases). The germline V gene encodes CDR1 KGHSH and CDR2 LQKENI. V gave up 3 bases and J gave up 1 base, with 12 bases separating them. This CDR3 contains 15 residues. The CDR3: CASSPVGGSQETQYF. The CDR3 DNA sequence: TGTGCCAGCTCACCCGTTGGAGGGAGCCAAGAGACCCAGTACTTC.

The chain couples TRBV4-1 to TRBJ2-1, with D perhaps matching TRBD2 (5 bases). The V end lost 5 bases, the J end lost 0 bases, and 11 bases lay between the germline ends. CDR1 is MGHRA, CDR2 YSYEKL, per germline. This CDR3 is built from 15 residues. The CDR3 DNA sequence: TGCGCCAGCAGCGCCCCTAGCAGCTCCTACAATGAGCAGTTCTTC. Its translation: CASSAPSSSYNEQFF.

This chain joins TRBV6-5 and TRBJ2-7; D unclear. V was pared by 0 bases and J by 2 bases, with 11 bases between. This CDR3 region has 15 residues. Per the germline V gene, CDR1 is MNHEY and CDR2 is SVGAGI. CDR3 sequence: CASSYSSAVAYEQYF. The CDR3 DNA sequence: TGTGCCAGCAGTTACTCGAGCGCGGTGGCCTACGAGCAGTACTTC.

This sequence joins TRBV6-5 and TRBJ2-5; D ambiguous. The germline V and J ends were trimmed by 6 bases and 5 bases, with 10 bases remaining between them. This CDR3 spans 12 amino acids. Germline V CDR1 and CDR2: MNHEY, SVGAGI. The CDR3 here is CASSNVGETQYF. CDR3 coding DNA: TGTGCCAGCAGCAACGTAGGGGAGACCCAGTACTTC.

The chain couples TRBV7-3 to TRBJ2-7; 9 bases line up with TRBD2. In germline, CDR1 is SGHTA, CDR2 FQGTGA. This CDR3 has 15 amino acids. V shed 2 bases and J 2 bases; nucleotides not matched to a gene: 4. The CDR3: CASSLAGGPAYEQYF. CDR3 nucleotide sequence: TGTGCCAGCAGCTTAGCGGGAGGGCCCGCCTACGAGCAGTACTTC.

This chain connects TRBV25-1 to TRBJ2-5, with D tentatively TRBD2 (7 bases). The CDR3 sequence is 14 residues long. The germline gives CDR1 MGHDK, CDR2 SYGVNS. V dropped 4 bases and J dropped 5 bases, with 14 bases sitting between them. CDR3 region: CASSVGGALETQYF. CDR3 coding DNA: TGTGCCAGCAGTGTTGGGGGGGCGTTGGAGACCCAGTACTTC.

The genes are TRBV6-1 and TRBJ1-1, with 7 positions matching TRBD1. The length of the CDR3 is 16 residues. Per germline, CDR1 MNHNS and CDR2 SASEGT. V was pared by 1 base and J by 6 bases, with 11 bases of the junction left unmatched. This CDR3 is CASSEVGNRGFPEAFF. The CDR3 nucleotides read TGTGCCAGCAGTGAAGTGGGGAACAGGGGCTTCCCTGAAGCTTTCTTT.

The CDR3 bases are TGTGCCAGTAGTGCTCGAGTAGGACTAGCGGGCCGCACAGATACGCAGTATTTT. Amino acids: CASSARVGLAGRTDTQYF. The V and J genes are TRBV19 and TRBJ2-3; 11 bases map to TRBD2. CDR1 and CDR2 (germline): LNHDA, SQIVND (reference sequence). Trimming removed 5 bases from V and 1 base from J; junction bases left unmatched: 11. There are 18 residues in the CDR3.

This rearrangement joins TRBV6-1 to TRBJ2-7; 11 bases line up with TRBD2. Looked up from germline, CDR1 is MNHNS and CDR2 is SASEGT. J gave up 2 bases and V 7 bases, and 4 bases lay outside the gene matches. CDR3 length: 14 amino acids. CDR3 residues: CASTGTSGPYEQYF. CDR3 sequence (DNA): TGTGCCAGCACCGGGACTAGCGGCCCCTACGAGCAGTACTTC.

This chain connects TRBV30 to TRBJ1-4, with a possible D match to TRBD1 (6 bases). The CDR3 consists of 14 residues. V was shortened by 2 bases and J by 6 bases, with 13 bases between the two germline ends. Looked up from germline, CDR1 is GTSNPN and CDR2 is SVGIG (reference sequence). The CDR3 reads CAWSPGGADEKLFF. Here the CDR3 DNA reads TGTGCCTGGAGTCCGGGGGGCGCAGATGAAAAACTGTTTTTT.

This clone was seen a single time. V usage is TRBV9 and J usage is TRBJ2-1; D may match TRBD1 or TRBD2 (5 bases each). Germline V lookup: CDR1 SGDLS, CDR2 YYNGEE. Trimming pared 0 bases from V and 5 bases from J, leaving 12 bases between. This CDR3 has 15 amino acids. CDR3 in DNA: TGTGCCAGCAGCGTAGAGGGGCCGGGGCACAATGAGCAGTTCTTC. Amino acid sequence: CASSVEGPGHNEQFF.

This clone was observed a single time. CDR3 sequence (DNA): TGTGCCAGCAGCTTAAGAGGAGGGCCGGGTGGAGAGCAGTACTTC. It specifies CASSLRGGPGGEQYF. The chain recombines TRBV11-2 with TRBJ2-7; a possible D gene is TRBD2 (6 bases). Germline V gene sequence: CDR1 SGHAT, CDR2 FQNNGV. The CDR3 runs 15 residues. Trimming pared 2 bases from V and 7 bases from J, leaving 18 bases between.

The V and J genes are TRBV10-3 and TRBJ2-1; D not certain. Looked up from germline, CDR1 is ENHRY and CDR2 is SYGVKD. V lost 7 bases and J 13 bases, leaving 11 bases between the germline ends. The CDR3 sequence is 10 residues long. CDR3 protein: CAITATPQFF. CDR3 nucleotides: TGTGCCATCACTGCGACCCCCCAGTTCTTC.

This chain connects TRBV7-9 to TRBJ2-5; D gene ambiguous. The V gene lost 6 bases and the J gene lost 5 bases, with 10 bases spanning the gap. Germline-derived CDR1 and CDR2 are SEHNR and FQNEAQ (reference sequence). CDR3 length equals 12 residues. The CDR3 coding sequence is TGTGCCAGCAGTGGACGTAAGGAGACCCAGTACTTC. It yields the protein CASSGRKETQYF. The variable domain in full, with the rest retrieved from reference TRBV7-9 and TRBJ2-5, is DTGVSQNPRHKITKRGQNVTFRCDPISEHNRLYWYRQTLGQGPEFLTYFQNEAQLEKSRLLSDRFSAERPKGSFSTLEIQRTEQGDSAMYLCASSGRKETQYFGPGTRLLVL.

J is TRBJ1-3 and V is TRBV5-1; 7 positions agree with TRBD1. The junction had 8 bases not matched to a gene; V was cut back by 5 bases and J by 3 bases. There are 15 residues in the CDR3. CDR1 is SGHRS and CDR2 is YFSETQ in the germline V gene. CDR3 loop: CASRGSGDSGNTIYF. The CDR3 coding sequence is TGCGCCAGCAGAGGCTCCGGGGACAGTGGAAACACCATATATTTT.

The chain is built from TRBV10-1 and TRBJ2-1; 10 bases agree with TRBD2. The germline gives CDR1 WNHNN, CDR2 SYGVQD (reference sequence). V shed 5 bases and J 0 bases; nucleotides not matched to a gene: 4. The CDR3 has 16 residues. CDR3 nucleotide sequence: TGCGCCAGCAGTCGCTCTAGCGGGGGCTCCTACAATGAGCAGTTCTTC. This translates into CASSRSSGGSYNEQFF.

The gene calls are TRBV10-3 and TRBJ2-7; D may be TRBD1 (6 bases). Trimming stripped 10 bases from V and 1 base from J, with 20 bases between. CDR1 ENHRY and CDR2 SYGVKD come from the germline V gene. The CDR3 is 15 amino acids. CDR3: CATGTSTGQSYEQYF. The CDR3 DNA reads TGTGCCACTGGAACATCGACAGGCCAGTCCTACGAGCAGTACTTC.

The gene calls are TRBV10-1 and TRBJ2-1; 11 bases fit TRBD2. This CDR3 region has 16 residues. Germline trimming cut 4 bases from V and 4 bases from J; bases unmatched to any gene: 6. CDR1 and CDR2 from the germline V gene are WNHNN and SYGVQD (reference sequence). The CDR3 region is CASSGPGTSGYNEQFF. For the CDR3, the DNA is TGCGCCAGCAGTGGACCGGGGACTAGCGGATACAATGAGCAGTTCTTC.

The chain carries TRBV21-1 and TRBJ2-1; the table's D gene call, TRBD2, was not cross checked with the DNA. TRBV21-1 is marked as a pseudogene. This CDR3 region has 16 residues. CDR3 region: CASSRGAGGPYNEQFF. The CDR3 nucleotides read TGTGCCAGCTCCAGGGGAGCGGGAGGGCCCTACAATGAGCAGTTCTTC.

This chain links TRBV7-2 with TRBJ2-1, with 12 bases that match TRBD2. Trimming cost V 5 bases and J 8 bases; bases outside gene matches: 7. The CDR3 loop spans 15 amino acids. The germline CDR1 and CDR2 sequences are SGHTA and FQGNSA. CDR3 DNA: TGTGCCAGCAGCACACCACTAGCGGGAGGTGATGAGCAGTTCTTC. Protein product: CASSTPLAGGDEQFF.

The rearrangement joins TRBV6-5 to TRBJ2-3; D is perhaps TRBD1 (6 bases). Germline lookup yields CDR1 MNHEY and CDR2 SVGAGI. This CDR3 is 15 amino acids long. Trimming cost V 6 bases and J 0 bases, with 13 bases left between them. CDR3 in amino acids: CASSPIGTSTDTQYF. CDR3 bases: TGTGCCAGCAGCCCCATAGGGACAAGCACAGATACGCAGTATTTT.